This T cell receptor (beta chain) was observed in a study of T-cell memory formation after mild COVID-19. This clonotype has a handful of counts. After 5'RACE with constant-segment primers, TCR alpha and TCR beta cDNA libraries carrying sample barcodes and UMIs were obtained. TCRdb independently ran MiXCR on the 5' RACE reads; one entry per CDR3 protein. The sample lists around 120,000 distinct CDR3 sequences; 16% were seen once. Germline lookup yields CDR1 DFQATT and CDR2 SNEGSKA (reference sequence). V lost 6 bases to trimming and J lost 1 base; unmatched junction nucleotides: 5. The CDR3 is made up of 13 amino acids.

The sequencing sample was made of PBMCs or a T cell subset sorted from them (not recorded which). The rearrangement links TRBV20-1 to TRBJ2-7; 8 bases are shared with TRBD1. This receptor was identified in an adult woman who had mild COVID-19 (a few samples of this study predate the infection). Cell type and time point are not known. The CDR3 spells CSARGRASYEQYF. The DNA for the CDR3 is TGCAGTGCCAGGGGGCGGGCGTCCTACGAGCAGTACTTC.